A single T cell receptor beta chain is shown here with its context. These data are taken from a study of blood T cell repertoires in COVID-19. Study-wide context: The samples span acute and convalescent COVID-19 from the United States, Italy and Spain. In each case, the material was cDNA or gDNA derived from T cells, B-cell-depleted T cells, or PBMCs.

Trimming cost V 6 bases and J 2 bases; bases outside gene matches: 6. CDR1 and CDR2 (germline): MNHEY, SMNVEV (reference sequence). The CDR3 totals 15 residues. Original handling: Amplification of reference gene primers provided the estimated nucleated cell counts. The table came from immunoSEQ multiplex PCR; TCRdb's copy has only in-frame clones and leaves some out. The DNA gave D and trimming, while V, J and clone size come from that table. Here the sample spans around 84,000 clones, approximately 82% being singletons. The receptor was isolated from an elderly man with active or convalescent COVID-19. The J gene is TRBJ2-1, the V gene TRBV27; TRBD1 matches 8 bases. Sequencing was performed on peripheral blood. The CDR3 DNA reads TGTGCCAGCAGCCTACAGGGGGGTCCCTACAATGAGCAGTTCTTC. Its translation is CASSLQGGPYNEQFF.